The 9 T cell receptor beta chains in this list originate from one sample, sequenced in a study of persistence of HIV-infected CD4 T cells. Which antigens these TCRs recognize remains unknown. The stimulus was an HIV-1 Gag 15-mer peptide pool, approximately 0.93 ug/peptide/mL. Sorting of responding CD4+ T cells relied on upregulated CD40 ligand together with CD69. The immunoSEQ assay was version 4, run in survey mode. TCRdb's copy holds only in-frame clones and misses some; the assay was immunoSEQ multiplex PCR. The table lists about 30,000 clones, roughly 70% of them singletons. The input for sequencing was CD4+ T cells sorted from PBMCs after approximately 18-hour stimulation, taken from a patient who received antiretroviral therapy. The origin of the receptors is an adult man with HIV who was CMV-seropositive.

The rearrangement joins TRBV6-5 to TRBJ1-2; D remains ambiguous. Germline-derived CDR1 and CDR2 are MNHEY and SVGAGI. The CDR3 runs 13 residues. V lost 3 bases to trimming and J lost 4 bases, with 9 bases between them. CDR3 DNA sequence: TGTGCCAGCAGTTATGGAGGGAGCTATGGCTACACCTTC. Protein sequence: CASSYGGSYGYTF.

The chain links TRBV19 to TRBJ2-2; 9 nucleotides line up with TRBD1. The V segment lost 7 bases and the J segment 1 base; nucleotides outside the gene matches: 7. The CDR3 sequence is 16 residues long. CDR1 and CDR2 (germline): LNHDA, SQIVND (reference sequence). The CDR3: CASTGLGQGNTGELFF. The CDR3 nucleotides read TGTGCCAGTACCGGTTTGGGACAGGGGAACACCGGGGAGCTGTTTTTT.

The chain couples TRBV28 to TRBJ2-7; the D is unclear. The CDR3 covers 12 residues. The V end lost 5 bases, the J end lost 6 bases, and 11 bases lay between the germline ends. Germline assignment: CDR1 MDHEN and CDR2 SYDVKM. The CDR3 sequence is CASSLGRVEQYF. As DNA, the CDR3 is TGTGCCAGCAGTCTTGGAAGGGTCGAGCAGTACTTC.

The CDR3 DNA reads as TGTGCCAGCAGTAGTCCCGGACAGGGCTTTAACTATGGCTACACCTTC. It translates to CASSSPGQGFNYGYTF. The J gene is TRBJ1-2, the V gene TRBV28; the match to TRBD1 covers 8 bases. The V segment lost 5 bases and the J segment 1 base; nucleotides outside the gene matches: 9. Germline lookup yields CDR1 MDHEN and CDR2 SYDVKM. The CDR3 extends over 16 amino acids.

DNA of the CDR3: TGTGCCAGCAGCGTAGGGGACAGGGGGCTTGGAAACACCATATATTTT. Encoded protein: CASSVGDRGLGNTIYF. The chain combines TRBV9 with TRBJ1-3, with 12 bases lining up with TRBD1. Per germline, CDR1 SGDLS and CDR2 YYNGEE. The trim removed 0 bases at V and 3 bases at J, leaving 1 base unmatched. This CDR3 has 16 residues. The complete variable domain, with remaining parts taken from reference TRBV9 and TRBJ1-3, reads DSGVTQTPKHLITATGQRVTLRCSPRSGDLSVYWYQQSLDQGLQFLIQYYNGEERAKGNILERFSAQQFPDLHSELNLSSLELGDSALYFCASSVGDRGLGNTIYFGEGSWLTVV.

This clone was seen a single time. This rearrangement joins TRBV24-1 to TRBJ1-5; D possibly corresponds to TRBD1 (5 bases). V dropped 9 bases and J dropped 0 bases, with 11 bases sitting between them. Per the germline V gene, CDR1 is KGHDR and CDR2 is SFDVKD. This CDR3 is built from 14 residues. CDR3 region: CATGGGYSNQPQHF. CDR3 DNA sequence: TGTGCCACCGGGGGGGGGTATAGCAATCAGCCCCAGCATTTT.

V is TRBV28 and J is TRBJ2-7, with 8 bases identical to TRBD1. Losses at the gene ends were 3 bases for V and 2 bases for J; bases not matched to a gene: 3. The CDR3 extends over 14 amino acids. CDR1 is MDHEN, CDR2 SYDVKM, per germline. CDR3 sequence: CASSFRDRPYEQYF. CDR3 in DNA: TGTGCCAGCAGTTTCCGGGACAGGCCCTACGAGCAGTACTTC.

The V gene is TRBV2, the J gene TRBJ1-1; D is unclear. Trimming pared 11 bases from V and 2 bases from J, leaving 18 bases between. The germline gives CDR1 SNHLY, CDR2 FYNNEI. CDR3 length: 14 residues. The CDR3 protein is CARGGSNSNTEAFF. The CDR3 DNA follows: TGTGCCCGCGGAGGGTCTAATAGTAACACTGAAGCTTTCTTT.

This clone has only one observation. The genes are TRBV18 and TRBJ1-6, with D hard to call. Trimming pared 0 bases from V and 7 bases from J, leaving 7 bases between. CDR1 KGHSH and CDR2 LQKENI come from the germline V gene. This CDR3 comprises 14 residues. CDR3 DNA: TGTGCCAGCTCACCACCGAGGGAGAATTCACCCCTCCACTTT. It encodes CASSPPRENSPLHF. The complete variable domain, with remaining parts taken from reference TRBV18 and TRBJ1-6, reads NAGVMQNPRHLVRRRGQEARLRCSPMKGHSHVYWYRQLPEEGLKFMVYLQKENIIDESGMPKERFSAEFPKEGPSILRIQQVVRGDSAAYFCASSPPRENSPLHFGNGTRLTVT.